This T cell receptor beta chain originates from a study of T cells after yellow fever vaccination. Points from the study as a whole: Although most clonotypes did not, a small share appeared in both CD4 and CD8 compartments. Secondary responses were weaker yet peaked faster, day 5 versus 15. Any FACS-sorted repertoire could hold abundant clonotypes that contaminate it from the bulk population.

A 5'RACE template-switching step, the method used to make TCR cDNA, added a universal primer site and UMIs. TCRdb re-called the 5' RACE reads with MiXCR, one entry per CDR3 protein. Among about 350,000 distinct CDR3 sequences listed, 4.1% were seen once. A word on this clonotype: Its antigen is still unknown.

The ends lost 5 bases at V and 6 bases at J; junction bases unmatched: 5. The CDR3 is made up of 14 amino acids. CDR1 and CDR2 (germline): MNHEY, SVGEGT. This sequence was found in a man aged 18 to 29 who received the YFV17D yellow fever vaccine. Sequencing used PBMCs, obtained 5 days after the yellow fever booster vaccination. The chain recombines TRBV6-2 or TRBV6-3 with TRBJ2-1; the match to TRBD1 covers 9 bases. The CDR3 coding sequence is TGTGCCAGCAGTCAACAGGGGGCGGCCAATGAGCAGTTCTTC. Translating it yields CASSQQGAANEQFF.